This entry features one T cell receptor (beta chain) sequence. This sample is part of a study of blood T cell repertoires in COVID-19. Trimming shortened V by 4 bases and J by 7 bases, and 13 bases separated the two germline ends. The CDR3 is made up of 13 amino acids. Looked up from germline, CDR1 is SGHDN and CDR2 is FVKESK. Per the original methods: Estimation of nucleated cell counts relied on the amplification of reference gene primers. Libraries were prepared by immunoSEQ multiplex PCR; TCRdb keeps only in-frame clonotypes and omits some of them. D and trimming come from the DNA, and the V and J calls and clone size come from that table. The repertoire holds 200,000 to 250,000 clones, with 70% to 90% as singletons.

The V and J genes are TRBV14 and TRBJ1-2; weak D call: TRBD1 (5 bases). Specimen: peripheral blood. The TCR was taken from a woman between 50 and 59 years old with active or convalescent COVID-19. The CDR3 loop is CASSPVRGTGYTF. Written as DNA, the CDR3 is TGTGCCAGCAGCCCCGTTCGGGGGACTGGCTACACCTTC.